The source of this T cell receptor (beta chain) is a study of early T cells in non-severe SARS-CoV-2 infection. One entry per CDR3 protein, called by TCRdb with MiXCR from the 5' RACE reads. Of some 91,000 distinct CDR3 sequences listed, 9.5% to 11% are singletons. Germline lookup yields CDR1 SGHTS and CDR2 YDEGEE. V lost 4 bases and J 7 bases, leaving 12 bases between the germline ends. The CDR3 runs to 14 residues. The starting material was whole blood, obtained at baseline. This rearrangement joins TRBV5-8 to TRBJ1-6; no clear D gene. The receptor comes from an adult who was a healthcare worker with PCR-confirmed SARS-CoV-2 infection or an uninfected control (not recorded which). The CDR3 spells CASSPGRYNSPLHF. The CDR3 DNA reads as TGTGCCAGCAGCCCCGGACGGTACAATTCACCCCTCCACTTT.